Below, 5 T cell receptor beta chains from the same sample are listed, as sequenced in a study of T-cell memory formation after mild COVID-19. TCRdb passed the 5' RACE reads through MiXCR, listing each CDR3 protein once. Altogether 300,000 to 400,000 distinct CDR3 sequences are present, roughly 15% being singletons, with the ten largest covering about a fifth. The sample taken for sequencing was PBMCs or a T cell subset sorted from them (not recorded which). Every receptor here comes from a man aged 18-30 years who had mild COVID-19 (a few samples of this study predate the infection). Cell type and time point are not known.

The V call is TRBV5-1, the J call TRBJ1-6; TRBD1 matches 8 bases. The CDR3 has 17 amino acids. Unmatched junction bases numbered 6, after V lost 4 bases and J lost 0 bases. Germline V gene lookup returns CDR1 SGHRS and CDR2 YFSETQ. CDR3 region: CASSKGQVDSYNSPLHF. CDR3 in DNA: TGCGCCAGCAGCAAGGGACAGGTTGACTCCTATAATTCACCCCTCCACTTT. Looking up the rest from reference TRBV5-1 and TRBJ1-6 gives the full variable domain: KAGVTQTPRYLIKTRGQQVTLSCSPISGHRSVSWYQQTPGQGLQFLFEYFSETQRNKGNFPGRFSGRQFSNSRSEMNVSTLELGDSALYLCASSKGQVDSYNSPLHFGNGTRLTVT.

This clonotype was found a few times. The genes are TRBV5-1 and TRBJ1-1, with a weak D call TRBD1 (5 bases). The CDR3 runs to 14 residues. Between the trimmed V and J ends, which lost 4 bases and 1 base, there was a span of 11 bases. Looked up from germline, CDR1 is SGHRS and CDR2 is YFSETQ. The CDR3 spells CASSLGDPNTEAFF. The CDR3 DNA reads TGCGCCAGCAGCCTGGGGGACCCGAACACTGAAGCTTTCTTT.

V usage is TRBV7-9 and J usage is TRBJ2-3, with unresolved D. Looked up from germline, CDR1 is SEHNR and CDR2 is FQNEAQ (reference sequence). The CDR3 extends over 12 amino acids. V lost 4 bases, J lost 6 bases, and 8 bases lay in between. CDR3 sequence reads: CASSSDQDTQYF. CDR3 bases: TGTGCCAGCAGCTCGGATCAGGATACGCAGTATTTT.

This clonotype was seen ten or more times. This chain connects TRBV4-2 to TRBJ2-7, with D tentatively TRBD1 or TRBD2 (5 bases each). Trimming pared 0 bases from V and 7 bases from J, leaving 16 bases between. Germline V lookup: CDR1 LGHNA, CDR2 YNFKEQ. This CDR3 region has 15 residues. CDR3 in amino acids: CASSQESSRGTEQYF. CDR3 nucleotides: TGTGCCAGCAGCCAAGAATCTTCCCGAGGGACGGAGCAGTACTTC.

There are a few counts of this clonotype. The rearrangement joins TRBV6-5 to TRBJ1-6; 7 positions match TRBD1. Germline V lookup: CDR1 MNHEY, CDR2 SVGAGI. The CDR3 covers 16 residues. The V gene end was trimmed by 6 bases and the J gene end by 4 bases; junction bases not matched to a gene: 9. In nucleotides, the CDR3 is TGTGCCAGCAGCCGGGACAGAAAAACTTATAATTCACCCCTCCACTTT. Translating gives CASSRDRKTYNSPLHF.